These T cell receptor beta chains were read from a single sample in a study of blood T cell repertoires in COVID-19. The data were produced by immunoSEQ multiplex PCR, yet TCRdb's version contains in-frame clones alone and is incomplete. The sample has 160,000 or so clones; 80% are singletons. Sequencing used PBMCs or T cells enriched from blood (not recorded which). The receptors were sampled from a man aged 35 to 55 who had recovered from COVID-19. Both conserved end residues are part of each CDR3. Fields, in order: V gene, clone size, D gene, J gene, CDR3 protein, CDR3 DNA. The D gene is left open where the match is weak. Expanded clones get a size class; other rows say once, few or many, or leave the size out.

v_call: TRBV6-1
clone_size: NA
d_call: NA
j_call: TRBJ1-3
cdr3_aa: CASSETWQSGNTIYF
cdr3_nt: TGTGCCAGCAGTGAAACCTGGCAGTCTGGAAACACCATATATTTT

v_call: TRBV25-1
clone_size: NA
d_call: TRBD1
j_call: TRBJ1-2
cdr3_aa: CASSARTGSGYTF
cdr3_nt: TGTGCCAGCAGTGCCAGGACAGGGTCGGGCTACACCTTC

v_call: TRBV2
clone_size: NA
d_call: TRBD2
j_call: TRBJ2-5
cdr3_aa: CARRATSGGTTQYF
cdr3_nt: TGTGCCAGACGAGCGACTAGCGGGGGAACGACCCAGTACTTC

v_call: TRBV19
clone_size: NA
d_call: NA
j_call: TRBJ1-1
cdr3_aa: CASKNYRDTEAFF
cdr3_nt: TGTGCCAGTAAAAACTACAGGGACACTGAAGCTTTCTTT

v_call: TRBV21-1
clone_size: NA
d_call: NA
j_call: TRBJ1-6
cdr3_aa: CASSTWGGPVHLRSYNSPLHF
cdr3_nt: TGTGCCAGCAGCACCTGGGGAGGGCCAGTTCATCTTCGCTCCTATAATTCACCCCTCCACTTT

v_call: TRBV24-1
clone_size: NA
d_call: NA
j_call: TRBJ2-3
cdr3_aa: CATSDLAPGEDTQYF
cdr3_nt: TGTGCCACCAGTGATTTGGCCCCCGGGGAAGATACGCAGTATTTT

v_call: TRBV27
clone_size: NA
d_call: NA
j_call: TRBJ1-5
cdr3_aa: CASSYSSNQPQHF
cdr3_nt: TGTGCCAGCAGTTATTCAAGCAATCAGCCCCAGCATTTT

v_call: TRBV10-1
clone_size: NA
d_call: NA
j_call: TRBJ2-5
cdr3_aa: CASSEDPSSETQYF
cdr3_nt: TGCGCCAGCAGTGAGGATCCTAGCTCGGAGACCCAGTACTTC

v_call: TRBV5-1
clone_size: NA
d_call: NA
j_call: TRBJ1-3
cdr3_aa: CASSETGLYSGNTIYF
cdr3_nt: TGCGCCAGCAGCGAAACAGGTCTTTACTCTGGAAACACCATATATTTT

v_call: TRBV11-3
clone_size: NA
d_call: NA
j_call: TRBJ2-1
cdr3_aa: CASSLGWQGGEQFF
cdr3_nt: TGTGCCAGCAGCTTAGGTTGGCAGGGCGGTGAGCAGTTCTTC

v_call: TRBV5-8
clone_size: NA
d_call: TRBD1
j_call: TRBJ1-5
cdr3_aa: CASSTGQGTGRRHQPQHF
cdr3_nt: TGTGCCAGCAGCACCGGACAGGGAACGGGGAGGAGGCACCAGCCCCAGCATTTT

v_call: TRBV27
clone_size: NA
d_call: TRBD1
j_call: TRBJ1-2
cdr3_aa: CASRDPGTGDGYTF
cdr3_nt: TGTGCCAGCAGAGACCCCGGGACAGGGGATGGCTACACCTTC

v_call: TRBV12-3/TRBV12-4
clone_size: NA
d_call: NA
j_call: TRBJ1-2
cdr3_aa: CASSFPENGYTF
cdr3_nt: TGTGCCAGCAGTTTTCCCGAGAATGGCTACACCTTC

v_call: TRBV5-6
clone_size: NA
d_call: NA
j_call: TRBJ2-1
cdr3_aa: CASSRGLIYNEQFF
cdr3_nt: TGTGCCAGCAGCCGCGGACTAATTTACAATGAGCAGTTCTTC

v_call: TRBV3-1/TRBV3-2
clone_size: NA
d_call: NA
j_call: TRBJ1-1
cdr3_aa: CASSQGWGSWNTEAFF
cdr3_nt: TGTGCCAGCAGCCAAGGCTGGGGCAGCTGGAACACTGAAGCTTTCTTT

v_call: TRBV9
clone_size: NA
d_call: NA
j_call: TRBJ2-5
cdr3_aa: CASSAAGSGQETQYF
cdr3_nt: TGTGCCAGCAGCGCCGCAGGGTCTGGCCAAGAGACCCAGTACTTC

v_call: TRBV19
clone_size: once
d_call: NA
j_call: TRBJ1-1
cdr3_aa: CASKGDLGTEAFF
cdr3_nt: TGTGCCAGTAAGGGGGACCTAGGAACTGAAGCTTTCTTT

v_call: TRBV10-3
clone_size: NA
d_call: NA
j_call: TRBJ1-1
cdr3_aa: CAISEPGGRDTEAFF
cdr3_nt: TGTGCCATCAGTGAGCCCGGGGGTAGGGACACTGAAGCTTTCTTT

v_call: TRBV11-2
clone_size: NA
d_call: TRBD1
j_call: TRBJ1-6
cdr3_aa: CASSMDRVGSPLHF
cdr3_nt: TGTGCCAGCAGCATGGACAGGGTTGGGTCACCCCTCCACTTT

v_call: TRBV7-3
clone_size: NA
d_call: TRBD1
j_call: TRBJ1-2
cdr3_aa: CASSSPDREDYTF
cdr3_nt: TGTGCCAGCAGCTCCCCAGACAGGGAGGACTACACCTTC

v_call: TRBV27
clone_size: few
d_call: NA
j_call: TRBJ1-5
cdr3_aa: CASRLVDGTNQPQHF
cdr3_nt: TGTGCCAGCAGACTCGTCGACGGGACTAATCAGCCCCAGCATTTT

v_call: TRBV9
clone_size: NA
d_call: TRBD1
j_call: TRBJ2-2
cdr3_aa: CASSKRTGAGELFF
cdr3_nt: TGTGCCAGCAGCAAGCGGACAGGCGCCGGGGAGCTGTTTTTT

v_call: TRBV5-6
clone_size: once
d_call: TRBD1
j_call: TRBJ1-1
cdr3_aa: CASSLGQGLVGEAFF
cdr3_nt: TGTGCCAGCAGCTTAGGACAGGGGTTGGTGGGAGAAGCTTTCTTT

v_call: TRBV6-5
clone_size: NA
d_call: TRBD1
j_call: TRBJ2-7
cdr3_aa: CASSSIQGVDEQYF
cdr3_nt: TGTGCCAGCAGTTCAATCCAGGGGGTCGACGAGCAGTACTTC

v_call: TRBV2
clone_size: NA
d_call: TRBD1
j_call: TRBJ1-2
cdr3_aa: CASSDWGQGPYGYTF
cdr3_nt: TGTGCCAGCAGTGATTGGGGACAGGGTCCCTATGGCTACACCTTC

v_call: TRBV14
clone_size: NA
d_call: TRBD1
j_call: TRBJ1-3
cdr3_aa: CATKTGAGNTIYF
cdr3_nt: TGTGCCACCAAGACAGGGGCTGGAAACACCATATATTTT

v_call: TRBV5-4
clone_size: NA
d_call: TRBD1
j_call: TRBJ1-1
cdr3_aa: CASRLGGQAILMNTEAFF
cdr3_nt: TGTGCCAGCAGGTTAGGCGGACAGGCGATACTGATGAACACTGAAGCTTTCTTT

v_call: TRBV5-5
clone_size: NA
d_call: NA
j_call: TRBJ1-1
cdr3_aa: CASSLRQDLNTEAFF
cdr3_nt: TGTGCCAGCAGCCTTCGACAGGATTTAAACACTGAAGCTTTCTTT

v_call: TRBV11-2
clone_size: NA
d_call: TRBD1
j_call: TRBJ1-5
cdr3_aa: CASSRTGDSNQPQHF
cdr3_nt: TGTGCCAGCAGCCGAACAGGGGATAGCAATCAGCCCCAGCATTTT

v_call: TRBV9
clone_size: NA
d_call: NA
j_call: TRBJ2-1
cdr3_aa: CASSGDDNEQFF
cdr3_nt: TGTGCCAGCAGCGGAGATGACAATGAGCAGTTCTTC